This T cell receptor beta chain emerged from a study of blood T cell repertoires in COVID-19. Study summary: The United States, Italy and Spain supplied acute and convalescent COVID-19 samples. T cells, B-cell-depleted T cells, or PBMCs provided the cDNA or gDNA that served as material.

As handled by the study authors: Amplification with reference gene primers provided the estimates of nucleated cell counts. The assay was immunoSEQ multiplex PCR, and TCRdb's table has in-frame clones only and misses some. Clone size and V and J calls were adopted from that table, with D and trimming inferred from the DNA. The repertoire holds 150,000 to 200,000 clones, with 75% to 90% as singletons. CDR1 and CDR2 from the germline V gene are ENHRY and SYGVKD. The length of the CDR3 is 12 residues. V shed 8 bases, J shed 7 bases, and the junction held 4 bases outside the gene matches. The sample was peripheral blood. V usage is TRBV10-3 and J usage is TRBJ2-2; 7 positions agree with TRBD2. The receptor was isolated from a human donor in a cohort sampled during active COVID-19. CDR3 sequence (DNA): TGTGCCATCGCGGGAGAGGACGGGGAGCTGTTTTTT. This translates into CAIAGEDGELFF.